This T cell receptor (beta chain) was sequenced for a study of prognosis after radiotherapy for stage I lung cancer (dated by TCRdb to the early 2020s). Regarding the study in general: Between early 2018 and early 2019, fewer than 20 patients with stage I NSCLC were enrolled in Nanjing, China. Newly diagnosed primary stage I lung tumors were present in about 15 patients, and oligometastatic NSCLC after surgical resection of the primary tumor was present in four or five patients. This study profiled peripheral blood TCR beta repertoires from stage I NSCLC patients before and after stereotactic body radiotherapy and linked the repertoires to distant failure. After SBRT, distant metastases developed in about 20% of the 19 patients at a median of 7 months, while the remaining 15 patients had no significant progression. The cohort comprised roughly 12 men and five or six women with a median age of 74.5 years, ranging from about 50 to 85 years. No patient received concurrent therapy alongside SBRT. Every patient was regarded as medically inoperable, because of comorbidities in some 13 cases and refusal of surgery in six to eight cases. SBRT was given in 3 to 5 fractions with a biologically effective dose of at least 100 Gy, using image-guided IMRT or VMAT. Roughly 12 patients had adenocarcinoma and over five had squamous cell carcinoma as the tumor histology. For each of the approximately 19 patients, one blood sample was taken before SBRT and one after, so the study sequenced approximately 38 samples in total.

V is cut by 4 bases and J by 6 bases, and the space between the germline ends is 13 bases. The CDR3 runs 13 amino acids, cysteine and phenylalanine included. Only the CDR3 portion is preserved as DNA: 39 bases, with reading frame beginning at the first base. The germline V gene sets CDR1 to KGHSH and CDR2 to LQKENI. The full study reports these points: Post-SBRT Shannon entropy and its change from baseline were lower in patients who developed distant metastases; baseline Shannon entropy was not associated with metastases. A decrease in unique TCR clone counts was observed after SBRT (median around 9,800 before versus roughly 6,900 after; Wilcoxon paired P=0.011). Differences by metastasis status were reportedly seen in TRBV and TRBJ usage frequencies, involving two V genes at baseline and, after SBRT, eight to ten V genes and two J genes. No determination of tumor specificity was made for expanded TCR clones. No adjustment for multiple comparisons was applied to any of the reported P values. The study was limited by its small cohort and short follow-up, and the findings require independent validation.

This clonotype was observed at least ten times. Its antigen target is currently unknown. Nothing much larger sits one base from this clone, and base qualities are not available. A history of other malignancies or of prior chemotherapy or radiotherapy was absent in all patients, and node-negative disease was shown on CT and PET/CT in all patients. At each of two time points, roughly 6.5 milliliters of peripheral venous blood were collected in EDTA tubes. Ficoll-Paque Plus density-gradient centrifugation was used to isolate PBMCs. Right after collection, samples were placed at -80 degrees C and kept there until analysis. The TCR beta CDR3 region was amplified from genomic DNA by two rounds of multiplex PCR. In the first PCR round, primers specific to each TRBV and TRBJ gene were used, and the primer sequences were filed in Chinese patent CN105087789A. Universal primers were used in the second round of PCR. The Roche High Pure PCR Template Preparation Kit was used to extract genomic DNA from frozen PBMCs. Paired-end sequencing with 151 bp reads was performed on the libraries using an Illumina HiSeq 3000. Per the source publication's procedure: CutAdapt was used to remove raw reads lacking the multiplex PCR primer sequences. PEAR was used to merge high-quality paired reads into contigs. By alignment to reference sequences, MiXCR assigned TRB V, D and J gene segments to each contig. To remove sequencing errors, CDR3 sequences were clustered according to base quality and sequence similarity. Diversity was measured as Shannon entropy normalized by the natural log of productive TCR sequence number. Clonality was defined as one minus Shannon entropy divided by the natural log of the number of unique clonotypes. Using the Youden index from ROC curves, the researchers picked the repertoire-metric cut-offs for progression-free survival, and all analyses were carried out in R 3.5.3. The public reads were reprocessed in TCRdb via fastp at Q25 and MiXCR, keeping in-frame beta chains. Entries that share a CDR3 protein sequence are merged under the most common genes and DNA. What appears here as the V and J calls and clone size reflects TCRdb's work, not the paper's. The sample yields about 31,000 distinct CDR3 sequences; about 40% were counted once. The top ten clones comprise roughly 14% of the sample.

The sample here was PBMCs, taken before or after stereotactic body radiation therapy (not recorded which). The sequence is built from TRBV18 and TRBJ2-7; a tentative D match to TRBD2 spans 6 bases. The TCR sequence derives from a donor aged 50 or older with non-small cell lung cancer. The DNA sequence reads TGTGCCAGCTCACAATCCAGGGACTCCGAGCAGTACTTC. Its protein is CASSQSRDSEQYF.